Here is one TCR beta chain with its context. TCRdb keeps only in-frame clones here, not all; method: immunoSEQ multiplex PCR. The data contain 180,000 or so clones, approximately 80% of them seen just once; the ten biggest clones take up roughly 9.6%. Recruits, aged roughly 18 to 89 years, lived in some 25 US areas. Clinical history reported by participants formed the basis on which cohorts were assigned. Recovery meant two consecutive negative NP/OP PCR tests, professional clearance, or resolved symptoms. The data stem from a study of blood T cell repertoires in COVID-19. Germline CDR1 is SEHNR and CDR2 is FQNEAQ (reference sequence). The ends were cut back, 4 bases at V and 5 bases at J, with 17 bases in the middle. CDR3 length equals 15 residues.

The sequenced material came from PBMCs or T cells enriched from blood (not recorded which). The origin of this receptor is a man aged 50 to 60 who had recovered from COVID-19. The chain combines TRBV7-9 with TRBJ2-5; D perhaps matches TRBD1 (6 bases). As DNA, the CDR3 is TGTGCCAGCAGCTACGGACAGAGAGTTATTGAGACCCAGTACTTC. Translated, it gives CASSYGQRVIETQYF.